This record looks at one T cell receptor beta chain sequence and its context. Its antigen is not known. V was clipped by 0 bases and J by 3 bases; unmatched bases: 9. The germline CDR1 and CDR2 sequences are SGHNT and YYREEE (reference sequence). This CDR3 contains 16 residues. TCRdb re-called the 5' RACE reads through MiXCR, storing one row per CDR3 protein. The sample lists about 310,000 distinct CDR3 sequences, around 20% occurring once. The data originate from a study of CD8 T cells in ankylosing spondylitis. Whole-study results and caveats: Matched synovial fluid from ankylosing spondylitis patients was reported to be enriched for disease-linked clones.

The rearrangement joins TRBV5-4 to TRBJ2-7; 7 bases align to TRBD2. The TCR sequence derives from a female donor with ankylosing spondylitis or in good health (not recorded which). The specimen sequenced was blood, either unsorted or a sorted T cell fraction (not recorded which). This CDR3 reads CASSLAVAGDYYEQYF. Written as DNA, the CDR3 is TGTGCCAGCAGCTTGGCCGTCGCGGGAGATTACTACGAGCAGTACTTC.